This TCR beta chain was identified in a study of type 1 regulatory T cells. Whole-study context: T-allo10 is a Tr1-enriched, alloantigen-specific CD4 T cell product made in vitro.

T-allo10 cells from the graft donor were described as anergic, host-alloantigen-specific, and alloantigen-specific suppressors. Of note for this clonotype: Its target is not known.

Using its own MiXCR run on the reads, TCRdb lists one record per CDR3 protein. Altogether about 5,800 distinct CDR3 sequences are present, 27% being singletons, with the ten largest covering about 7.8%. The CDR3 spans 16 residues. V gave up 6 bases and J gave up 0 bases, with 16 bases separating them. Germline-derived CDR1 and CDR2 are MGHDK and SYGVNS. What was sequenced was cultured T cells, either the whole culture or a sorted T cell fraction (not recorded which). Stated subset: Tr1-enriched cell product generated in vitro against host alloantigens. This TCR came from a human donor in good health. This chain uses TRBV25-1 with TRBJ2-3; a weak D match, TRBD2 (6 bases). The CDR3 spells CASSALAFPSTDTQYF. CDR3 coding DNA: TGTGCCAGCAGCGCCCTAGCGTTTCCTAGCACAGATACGCAGTATTTT.